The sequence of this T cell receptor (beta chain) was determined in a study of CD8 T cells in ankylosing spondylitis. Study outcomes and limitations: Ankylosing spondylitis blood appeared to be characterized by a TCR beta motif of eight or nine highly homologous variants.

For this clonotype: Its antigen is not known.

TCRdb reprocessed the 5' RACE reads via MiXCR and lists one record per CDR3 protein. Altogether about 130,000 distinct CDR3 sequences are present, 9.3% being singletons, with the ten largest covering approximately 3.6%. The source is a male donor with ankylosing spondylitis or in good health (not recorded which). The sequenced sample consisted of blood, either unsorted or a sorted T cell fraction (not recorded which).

CDR3 nucleotide sequence: TGTGCCAGCAGTGCAGGGGGCCCCTACAATGAGCAGTTCTTC. This translates into CASSAGGPYNEQFF. This sequence joins TRBV6-1 and TRBJ2-1; 8 nucleotides match TRBD1. Germline-derived CDR1 and CDR2 are MNHNS and SASEGT. The CDR3 spans 14 residues. V lost 4 bases to trimming and J lost 2 bases; unmatched junction nucleotides: 1.